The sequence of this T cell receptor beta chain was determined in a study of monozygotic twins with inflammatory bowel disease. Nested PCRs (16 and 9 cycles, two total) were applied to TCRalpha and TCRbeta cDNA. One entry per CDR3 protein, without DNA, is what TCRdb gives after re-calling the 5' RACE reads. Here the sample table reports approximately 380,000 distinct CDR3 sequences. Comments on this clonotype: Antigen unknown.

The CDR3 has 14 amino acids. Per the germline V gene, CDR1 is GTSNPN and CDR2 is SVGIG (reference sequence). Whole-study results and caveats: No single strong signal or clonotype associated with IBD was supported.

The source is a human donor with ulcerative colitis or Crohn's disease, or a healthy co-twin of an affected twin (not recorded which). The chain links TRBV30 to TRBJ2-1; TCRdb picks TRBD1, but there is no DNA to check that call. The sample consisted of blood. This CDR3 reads CAWNGKGSYNEQFF. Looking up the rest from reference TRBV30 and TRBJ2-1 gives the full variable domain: SQTIHQWPATLVQPVGSPLSLECTVEGTSNPNLYWYRQAAGRGLQLLFYSVGIGQISSEVPQNLSASRPQDRQFILSSKKLLLSDSGFYLCAWNGKGSYNEQFFGPGTRLTVL.